This TCR beta chain stems from a study of blood T cell repertoires in COVID-19. The ends lost 1 base at V and 1 base at J; junction bases unmatched: 9. The CDR3 length is 18 residues. CDR1 and CDR2 from the germline V gene are SGHVS and FNYEAQ. Those who participated ranged in age from roughly 18 to 95 years and resided in roughly 26 US areas. Before being deemed recovered, Cohort 3 donors had two negative PCRs, clearance, or symptom resolution. Sequencing was performed with immunoSEQ multiplex PCR; in TCRdb, only in-frame clones are kept and a portion is missing. The profile covers hundreds of thousands of clones, with about nine tenths appearing a single time and over 8% taken by the ten largest.

The chain employs TRBV7-6 and TRBJ2-3; the match to TRBD2 covers 9 bases. The TCR comes from a woman aged 40 to 55 who had recovered from COVID-19. Specimen: PBMCs or T cells enriched from blood (not recorded which). For the CDR3, the DNA is TGTGCCAGCAGCTTAGGGCTAGCGGGGTCCTGGGGCACAGATACGCAGTATTTT. The encoded protein is CASSLGLAGSWGTDTQYF.